These 25 T cell receptor beta chains originate from one sample sequenced in a study of T cells in Graves' hyperthyroidism and ophthalmopathy. What was amplified from RNA transcripts were TCR beta CDR3 regions. With the HTBI primer set, the TCR CDR3 went through a first round of RT-PCR. TCRdb fed the multiplex PCR reads into MiXCR, producing one record per CDR3 protein. Of 550,000 to 650,000 distinct CDR3 sequences listed, roughly 15% are singletons. Sequencing was carried out using blood. These receptors were taken from a woman in her 40s with Graves' hyperthyroidism.

This clonotype turned up a few times. The chain recombines TRBV5-1 with TRBJ1-2; 7 bases agree with TRBD1. CDR1 is SGHRS and CDR2 is YFSETQ in the germline V gene. V shed 5 bases and J 6 bases; nucleotides not matched to a gene: 7. The CDR3 covers 13 residues. Here the CDR3 DNA reads TGCGCCAGCAGTCAACAGGGGCCAGATGGCTACACCTTC. The encoded protein is CASSQQGPDGYTF.

This clonotype was counted at least ten times. The chain employs TRBV5-1 and TRBJ1-1; no clear D gene. Germline V gives CDR1 SGHRS, CDR2 YFSETQ. Trimming removed 0 bases at V and 0 bases at J, with 15 bases between. This CDR3 has 17 amino acids. This CDR3 reads CASSLGWQDTLNTEAFF. CDR3 nucleotides: TGCGCCAGCAGCTTGGGCTGGCAGGATACTTTGAACACTGAAGCTTTCTTT.

Points on this clonotype: This could be a read error, since a much larger clone is one nucleotide away. This chain uses TRBV6-1 with TRBJ2-2; TRBD2 matches at 8 bases. Germline loops: CDR1 MNHNS, CDR2 SASEGT. CDR3 length equals 16 residues. The DNA for the CDR3 is TGTGCCAGCAGTGGTGCAGCGGGAGTAGTGGCCGGGGGGCTGTTTTTT. This gives the protein CASSGAAGVVAGGLFF.

This chain uses TRBV6-1 with TRBJ1-2, with a possible D match to TRBD1 (6 bases). Germline assignment: CDR1 MNHNS and CDR2 SASEGT. Trimming left V 0 bases short and J 6 bases short, with 17 bases between. The length of the CDR3 is 16 residues. The CDR3 DNA sequence: TGTGCCAGCAGTGAAGCCCATCCCAGGGGAGGAGATGGCTACACCTTC. As protein: CASSEAHPRGGDGYTF.

As for this clonotype: A much larger clone differs from this one at a single base, so this may be a read error. V usage is TRBV27 and J usage is TRBJ2-1; D gene unclear. This CDR3 spans 15 amino acids. CDR1 is MNHEY and CDR2 is SMNVEV in the germline V gene (reference sequence). The CDR3 protein is CVSSSADVGLNEQFF. As DNA, the CDR3 is TGTGTCAGCAGCTCCGCCGATGTGGGTCTCAATGAGCAGTTCTTC.

This clonotype was detected many times. This chain joins TRBV6-1 and TRBJ1-1; 7 bases map to TRBD1. CDR3 length equals 16 residues. Trimming at V came to 10 bases and at J to 2 bases, leaving 16 bases not matched to a gene. CDR1 and CDR2 from the germline V gene are MNHNS and SASEGT. The CDR3 DNA follows: TGTGCCATAATCCAGGGGGACGGCAGGGCTAACACTGAAGCTTTCTTT. This sequence encodes CAIIQGDGRANTEAFF.

This clonotype was seen repeatedly, ten times or more. The chain joins TRBV5-4 to TRBJ2-3; possibly TRBD1 or TRBD2 for D (6 bases each). The CDR3 extends over 16 amino acids. CDR1 and CDR2 from the germline V gene are SGHNT and YYREEE (reference sequence). Trimming shortened V by 0 bases and J by 2 bases, and 13 bases separated the two germline ends. The DNA of the CDR3 is TGTGCCAGCAGCTTGGCCGGGGGCCGCTACACAGATACGCAGTATTTT. Encoded protein: CASSLAGGRYTDTQYF.

In this sample, this clonotype turned up many times. CDR3 sequence: CASTKSDRFGEQYF. The CDR3 bases are TGTGCCAGCACCAAATCCGACAGGTTTGGGGAGCAGTACTTC. The rearrangement links TRBV7-9 to TRBJ2-7, with D possibly TRBD1 on 6 matching bases. The CDR3 loop spans 14 amino acids. Germline CDR1 reads SEHNR; CDR2 reads FQNEAQ (reference sequence). Trimming left V 7 bases short and J 7 bases short, with 20 bases between.

In this sample, this clonotype turned up many times. V and J are TRBV18 and TRBJ2-5; no clear D gene. Trimming removed 2 bases at V and 3 bases at J, with 7 bases between. The CDR3 sequence is 13 residues long. The V gene's germline CDR1 is KGHSH and CDR2 LQKENI. The CDR3 DNA is TGTGCCAGCTCACCAAACTTTAAAGAGACCCAGTACTTC. Its translation: CASSPNFKETQYF.

V usage is TRBV10-3 and J usage is TRBJ1-5; D call uncertain. The length of the CDR3 is 15 residues. V lost 0 bases and J lost 9, with 15 bases in between. Per germline, CDR1 ENHRY and CDR2 SYGVKD. CDR3 DNA sequence: TGTGCCATCAGTGAGTCTGAGGGATCCTTGAGGCCCCAGCATTTT. This codes for CAISESEGSLRPQHF.

This clonotype was recorded many times. The chain uses TRBV28 and TRBJ2-7; TRBD2 agrees at 11 bases. This CDR3 has 17 residues. Trimming took 5 bases from V and 1 from J; bases not matched to a gene: 10. Germline CDR1 is MDHEN and CDR2 is SYDVKM. CDR3 sequence reads: CASSPGLAAHISYEQYF. DNA for the CDR3: TGTGCCAGCAGTCCGGGACTAGCGGCCCATATATCCTACGAGCAGTACTTC.

This clonotype was recorded at least ten times. The chain has TRBV20-1 and TRBJ2-7; 10 positions match TRBD2. The CDR3 runs 16 residues. The V gene's germline CDR1 is DFQATT and CDR2 SNEGSKA (reference sequence). V dropped 4 bases and J dropped 5; count of bases not matched to a gene: 14. The CDR3 reads CSATSSGRVGVDEQYF. The CDR3 DNA sequence: TGCAGTGCTACCTCTAGCGGGAGAGTGGGGGTTGACGAGCAGTACTTC.

This clonotype was seen at least ten times. This sequence joins TRBV2 and TRBJ2-1; 13 bases align to TRBD2. Germline trimming cut 7 bases from V and 9 bases from J; bases unmatched to any gene: 6. Germline V gene lookup returns CDR1 SNHLY and CDR2 FYNNEI. The CDR3 covers 14 residues. CDR3 coding DNA: TGTGCCAGCAAACTAGCGGGAGGGCCCTCTGAGCAGTTCTTC. Its translation: CASKLAGGPSEQFF.

In this sample, this clonotype turned up many times. The rearrangement links TRBV9 to TRBJ2-3; D ambiguous. The V and J ends lost 3 bases and 5 bases respectively, with 13 bases between them. Germline V gene lookup returns CDR1 SGDLS and CDR2 YYNGEE. The CDR3 has 14 residues. The CDR3 DNA follows: TGTGCCAGCAGCGCAGGCCTCATGGGAGATACGCAGTATTTT. This translates into CASSAGLMGDTQYF.

This clonotype appeared a few times. This chain connects TRBV5-4 to TRBJ2-2, with D perhaps matching TRBD1 (5 bases). This CDR3 contains 14 residues. V was cut by 6 bases and J by 5 bases, with 14 bases left in between. Germline V lookup: CDR1 SGHNT, CDR2 YYREEE (reference sequence). The CDR3 DNA sequence: TGTGCCAGCATCCCCCAGGGCGGTACCGGGGAGCTGTTTTTT. This translates into CASIPQGGTGELFF.

In its sample, this clonotype was seen many times. J is TRBJ2-5 and V is TRBV29-1, with TRBD2 identical over 7 bases. CDR1 is SQVTM and CDR2 is ANQGSEA in the germline V gene. The CDR3 extends over 12 amino acids. Trimming cost V 6 bases and J 4 bases; bases outside gene matches: 5. As DNA, the CDR3 is TGCAGCGTGCGATTAGCGGGAGAGACCCAGTACTTC. Translated: CSVRLAGETQYF.

This clonotype was counted a few times. The rearrangement links TRBV29-1 to TRBJ2-7; the match to TRBD1 covers 12 bases. From germline, CDR1 is SQVTM and CDR2 ANQGSEA. V dropped 4 bases and J dropped 5; count of bases not matched to a gene: 6. The CDR3 covers 14 residues. The CDR3 coding sequence is TGCAGCGTTGCCGGGACAGGGGGCGTCGACGAGCAGTACTTC. Translated, it gives CSVAGTGGVDEQYF.

This clonotype was observed at least ten times. The V call is TRBV2, the J call TRBJ2-1; D unclear. The CDR3 sequence is 13 residues long. V lost 6 bases to trimming and J lost 4 bases, with 10 bases between them. Germline V gene lookup returns CDR1 SNHLY and CDR2 FYNNEI. The CDR3 bases are TGTGCCAGCAGGCTAATAAATTACAATGAGCAGTTCTTC. Encoded protein: CASRLINYNEQFF. Full variable domain (outside the CDR3, taken from reference TRBV2 and TRBJ2-1): EPEVTQTPSHQVTQMGQEVILRCVPISNHLYFYWYRQILGQKVEFLVSFYNNEISEKSEIFDDQFSVERPDGSNFTLKIRSTKLEDSAMYFCASRLINYNEQFFGPGTRLTVL.

This clonotype was counted at least ten times. The chain couples TRBV7-3 to TRBJ2-7; D not resolved. The CDR3 covers 14 residues. V lost 2 bases and J lost 0, with 8 bases in between. CDR1 and CDR2 from the germline V gene are SGHTA and FQGTGA. The CDR3 here is CASSLEAASYEQYF. CDR3 DNA: TGTGCCAGCAGCTTAGAGGCAGCCTCCTACGAGCAGTACTTC.

The chain couples TRBV5-6 to TRBJ2-5, with D possibly matching TRBD1 (6 bases). CDR1 is SGHDT, CDR2 YYEEEE, per germline. This CDR3 spans 13 amino acids. The germline V and J ends were trimmed by 6 bases and 2 bases, with 11 bases remaining between them. The CDR3 reads CASKVQGQETQYF. The CDR3 nucleotides are TGTGCCAGCAAGGTACAGGGACAAGAGACCCAGTACTTC.

V usage is TRBV6-2 or TRBV6-3 and J usage is TRBJ2-3, with D hard to call. With 5 bases removed from V and 1 base from J, the gap between germline ends came to 7 bases. This CDR3 contains 13 residues. Germline-derived CDR1 and CDR2 are MNHEY and SVGEGT. CDR3 in amino acids: CASSTRRTDTQYF. CDR3 bases: TGTGCCAGCAGTACGCGACGCACAGATACGCAGTATTTT.

This clonotype has a handful of counts. The chain joins TRBV9 to TRBJ2-1, with no clear D. In germline, CDR1 is SGDLS, CDR2 YYNGEE. This CDR3 comprises 13 residues. The germline V and J ends were trimmed by 0 bases and 8 bases, with 9 bases remaining between them. Here the CDR3 DNA reads TGTGCCAGCAGCGTAGCCAGGTGGGATGAGCAGTTCTTC. Its protein is CASSVARWDEQFF.

The table lists this clonotype with many counts. The chain carries TRBV15 and TRBJ2-7; D ambiguous. The CDR3 is made up of 12 amino acids. The germline V and J ends were trimmed by 0 bases and 3 bases, with 3 bases remaining between them. Germline V gene lookup returns CDR1 LNHNV and CDR2 YYDKDF (reference sequence). CDR3 sequence (DNA): TGTGCCACCAGCAGAGATAACTACGAGCAGTACTTC. Amino acid sequence: CATSRDNYEQYF.

Ten or more counts support this clonotype. The V gene is TRBV20-1, the J gene TRBJ2-2; the match to TRBD1 covers 9 bases. This CDR3 has 13 residues. Germline-derived CDR1 and CDR2 are DFQATT and SNEGSKA (reference sequence). After removal of 6 bases from V and 7 bases from J, the junction contained 6 bases not matched to a gene. In DNA form, the CDR3 reads TGCAGTGCAACAAGACAGGGGGTCGGGGAGCTGTTTTTT. Translation: CSATRQGVGELFF.

This clonotype was found many times. V and J are TRBV5-1 and TRBJ2-3, with 11 nucleotides matching TRBD1. Germline trimming cut 4 bases from V and 0 bases from J; bases unmatched to any gene: 7. The length of the CDR3 is 17 residues. Looked up from germline, CDR1 is SGHRS and CDR2 is YFSETQ. DNA for the CDR3: TGCGCCAGCAGCAGGACAGGGGGCTTTCTTAGCACAGATACGCAGTATTTT. This encodes CASSRTGGFLSTDTQYF.